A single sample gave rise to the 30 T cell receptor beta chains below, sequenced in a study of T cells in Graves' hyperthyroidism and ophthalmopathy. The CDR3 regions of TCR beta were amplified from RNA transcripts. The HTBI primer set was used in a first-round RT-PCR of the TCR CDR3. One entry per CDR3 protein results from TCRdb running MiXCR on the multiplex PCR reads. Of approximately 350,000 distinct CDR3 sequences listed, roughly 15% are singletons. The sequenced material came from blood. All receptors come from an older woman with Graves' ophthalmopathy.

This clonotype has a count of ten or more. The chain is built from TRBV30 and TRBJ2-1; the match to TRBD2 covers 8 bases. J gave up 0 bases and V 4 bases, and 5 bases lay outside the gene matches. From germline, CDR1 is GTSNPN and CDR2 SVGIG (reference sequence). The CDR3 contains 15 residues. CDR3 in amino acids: CAWTGGDLSYNEQFF. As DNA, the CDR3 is TGTGCCTGGACCGGGGGGGACCTCTCCTACAATGAGCAGTTCTTC. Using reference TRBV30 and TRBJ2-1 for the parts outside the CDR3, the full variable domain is SQTIHQWPATLVQPVGSPLSLECTVEGTSNPNLYWYRQAAGRGLQLLFYSVGIGQISSEVPQNLSASRPQDRQFILSSKKLLLSDSGFYLCAWTGGDLSYNEQFFGPGTRLTVL.

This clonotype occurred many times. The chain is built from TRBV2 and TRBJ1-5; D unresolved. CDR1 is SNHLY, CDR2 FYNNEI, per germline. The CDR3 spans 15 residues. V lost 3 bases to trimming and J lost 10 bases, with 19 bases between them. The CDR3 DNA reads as TGTGCCAGCAGTGACGAACCGGGAACTTCGGGACCCCAGCATTTT. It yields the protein CASSDEPGTSGPQHF.

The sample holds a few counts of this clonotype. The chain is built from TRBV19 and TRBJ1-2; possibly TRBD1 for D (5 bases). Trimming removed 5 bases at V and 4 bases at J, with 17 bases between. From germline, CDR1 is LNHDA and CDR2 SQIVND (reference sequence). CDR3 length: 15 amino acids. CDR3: CASSVGQGSFYGYTF. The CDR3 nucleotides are TGTGCCAGTAGTGTCGGTCAGGGCTCCTTCTATGGCTACACCTTC.

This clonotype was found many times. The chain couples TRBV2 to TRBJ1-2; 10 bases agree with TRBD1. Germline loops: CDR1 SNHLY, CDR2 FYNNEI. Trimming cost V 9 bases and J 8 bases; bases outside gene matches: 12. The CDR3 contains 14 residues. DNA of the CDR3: TGTGCCAGGGAGGGAGACAGGGGGCTCGTCGGCTACACCTTC. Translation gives CAREGDRGLVGYTF.

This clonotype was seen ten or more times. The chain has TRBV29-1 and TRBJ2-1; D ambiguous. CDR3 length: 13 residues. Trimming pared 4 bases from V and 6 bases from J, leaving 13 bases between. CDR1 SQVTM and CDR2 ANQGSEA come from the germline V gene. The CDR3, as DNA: TGCAGCGTTGGTCCCGAGCCCAGCAATGAGCAGTTCTTC. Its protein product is CSVGPEPSNEQFF.

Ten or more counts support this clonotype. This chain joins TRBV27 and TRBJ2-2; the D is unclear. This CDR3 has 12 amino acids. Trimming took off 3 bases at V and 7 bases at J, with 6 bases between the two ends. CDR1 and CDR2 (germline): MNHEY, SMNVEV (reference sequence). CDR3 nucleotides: TGTGCCAGCAGTTTTCAAGACGGGGAGCTGTTTTTT. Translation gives CASSFQDGELFF.

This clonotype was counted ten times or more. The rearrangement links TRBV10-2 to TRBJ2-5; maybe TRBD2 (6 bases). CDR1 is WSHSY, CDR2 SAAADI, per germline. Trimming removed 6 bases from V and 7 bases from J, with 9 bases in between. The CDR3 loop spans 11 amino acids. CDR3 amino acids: CASRGEVTQYF. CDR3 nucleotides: TGCGCCAGCAGGGGGGAGGTGACCCAGTACTTC.

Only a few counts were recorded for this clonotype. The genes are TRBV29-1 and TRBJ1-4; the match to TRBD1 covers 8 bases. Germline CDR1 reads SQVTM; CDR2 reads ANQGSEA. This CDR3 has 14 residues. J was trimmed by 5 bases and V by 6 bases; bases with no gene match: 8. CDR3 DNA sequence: TGCAGCGTCTCTCAGGGGGCCTCGAATGAAAAACTGTTTTTT. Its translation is CSVSQGASNEKLFF.

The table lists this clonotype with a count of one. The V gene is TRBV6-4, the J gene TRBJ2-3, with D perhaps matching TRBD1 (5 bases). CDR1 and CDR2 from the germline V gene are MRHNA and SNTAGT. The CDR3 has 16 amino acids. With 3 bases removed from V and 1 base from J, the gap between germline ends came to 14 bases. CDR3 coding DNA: TGTGCCAGCAGTGAAGTAGGGGTAGCACGCACAGATACGCAGTATTTT. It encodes CASSEVGVARTDTQYF.

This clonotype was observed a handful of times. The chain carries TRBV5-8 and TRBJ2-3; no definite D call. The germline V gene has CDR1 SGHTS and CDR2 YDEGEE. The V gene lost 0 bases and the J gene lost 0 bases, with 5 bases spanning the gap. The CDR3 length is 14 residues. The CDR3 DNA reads TGTGCCAGCAGCTTGGAGCCGAGCACAGATACGCAGTATTTT. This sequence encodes CASSLEPSTDTQYF. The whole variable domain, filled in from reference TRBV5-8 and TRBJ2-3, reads EAGVTQSPTHLIKTRGQQATLRCSPISGHTSVYWYQQALGLGLQFLLWYDEGEERNRGNFPPRFSGRQFPNYSSELNVNALELEDSALYLCASSLEPSTDTQYFGPGTRLTVL.

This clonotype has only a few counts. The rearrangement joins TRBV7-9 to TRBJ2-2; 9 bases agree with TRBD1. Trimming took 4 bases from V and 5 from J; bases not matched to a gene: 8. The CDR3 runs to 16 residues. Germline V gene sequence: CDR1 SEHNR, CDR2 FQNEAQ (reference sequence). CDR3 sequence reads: CASSSPGQGETGELFF. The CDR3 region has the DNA TGTGCCAGCAGCTCCCCGGGACAGGGAGAGACCGGGGAGCTGTTTTTT. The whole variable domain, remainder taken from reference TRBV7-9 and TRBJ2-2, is DTGVSQNPRHKITKRGQNVTFRCDPISEHNRLYWYRQTLGQGPEFLTYFQNEAQLEKSRLLSDRFSAERPKGSFSTLEIQRTEQGDSAMYLCASSSPGQGETGELFFGEGSRLTVL.

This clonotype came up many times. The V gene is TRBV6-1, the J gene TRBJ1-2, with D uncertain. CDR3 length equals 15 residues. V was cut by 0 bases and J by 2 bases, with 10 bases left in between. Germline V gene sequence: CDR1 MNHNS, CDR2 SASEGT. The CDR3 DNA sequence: TGTGCCAGCAGTGAAGCGGCCAATTGGAACTATGGCTACACCTTC. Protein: CASSEAANWNYGYTF.

CDR3 loop: CASSLEGSTLGEQFF. The CDR3 region has the DNA TGCGCCAGCAGCTTGGAGGGCAGCACCCTGGGTGAGCAGTTCTTC. The chain carries TRBV5-1 and TRBJ2-1; D remains ambiguous. The CDR3 covers 15 residues. The germline V gene encodes CDR1 SGHRS and CDR2 YFSETQ. Trimming shortened V by 0 bases and J by 9 bases, and 16 bases separated the two germline ends.

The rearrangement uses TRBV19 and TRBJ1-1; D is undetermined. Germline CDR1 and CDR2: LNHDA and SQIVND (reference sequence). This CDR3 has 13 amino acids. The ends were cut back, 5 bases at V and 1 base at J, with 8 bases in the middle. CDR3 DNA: TGTGCCAGTAGTGCCACACCGAACACTGAAGCTTTCTTT. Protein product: CASSATPNTEAFF.

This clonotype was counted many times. CDR3 DNA: TGTGCCAGCAGTTTAGCGTTAGTAGGCTACGAGCAGTACTTC. The encoded protein is CASSLALVGYEQYF. The chain is built from TRBV12-3 or TRBV12-4 and TRBJ2-7; D gene ambiguous. This CDR3 spans 14 amino acids. Trimming pared 0 bases from V and 3 bases from J, leaving 9 bases between.

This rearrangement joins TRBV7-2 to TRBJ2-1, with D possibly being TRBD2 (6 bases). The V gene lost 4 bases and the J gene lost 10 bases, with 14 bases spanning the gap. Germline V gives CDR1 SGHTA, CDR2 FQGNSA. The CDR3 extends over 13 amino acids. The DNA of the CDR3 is TGTGCCAGCAGCTCCGTTGCGGGGTGGGAGCAGTTCTTC. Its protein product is CASSSVAGWEQFF.

CDR3 residues: CSVRRGVVDTQYF. The CDR3 DNA follows: TGCAGTGTTCGCAGGGGAGTTGTAGATACGCAGTATTTT. The gene calls are TRBV20-1 and TRBJ2-3; TRBD1 might be the D (6 bases). V dropped 7 bases and J dropped 5 bases, with 16 bases sitting between them. Germline V CDR1 and CDR2: DFQATT, SNEGSKA (reference sequence). The CDR3 runs 13 residues.

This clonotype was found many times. The CDR3 DNA follows: TGTGCCAGCAGTTTACATTCAGGGAACACTGAAGCTTTCTTT. It yields the protein CASSLHSGNTEAFF. V usage is TRBV28 and J usage is TRBJ1-1; D not certain. CDR3 length: 14 residues. The germline gives CDR1 MDHEN, CDR2 SYDVKM. Trimming stripped 2 bases from V and 1 base from J, with 8 bases between.

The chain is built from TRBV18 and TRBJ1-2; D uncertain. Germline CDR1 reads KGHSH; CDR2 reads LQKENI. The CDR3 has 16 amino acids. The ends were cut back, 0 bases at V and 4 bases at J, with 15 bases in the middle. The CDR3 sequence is CASSPPAGRNLYGYTF. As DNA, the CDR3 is TGTGCCAGCTCACCACCAGCGGGGAGGAACCTCTATGGCTACACCTTC. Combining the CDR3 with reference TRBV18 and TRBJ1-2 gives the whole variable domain NAGVMQNPRHLVRRRGQEARLRCSPMKGHSHVYWYRQLPEEGLKFMVYLQKENIIDESGMPKERFSAEFPKEGPSILRIQQVVRGDSAAYFCASSPPAGRNLYGYTFGSGTRLTVV.

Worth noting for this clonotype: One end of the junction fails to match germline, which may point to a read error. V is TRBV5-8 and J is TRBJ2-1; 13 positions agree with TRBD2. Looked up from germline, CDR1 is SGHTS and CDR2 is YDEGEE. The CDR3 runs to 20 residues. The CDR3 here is CASSPGVGLAGQKSYSEQFF. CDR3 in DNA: TGTGCCAGCAGCCCAGGTGTGGGACTAGCGGGACAGAAGTCCTACAGTGAGCAGTTCTTC.

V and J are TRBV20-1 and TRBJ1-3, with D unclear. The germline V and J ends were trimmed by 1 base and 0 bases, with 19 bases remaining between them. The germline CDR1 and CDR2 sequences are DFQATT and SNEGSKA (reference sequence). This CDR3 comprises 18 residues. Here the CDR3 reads CSARVAGERASSGNTIYF. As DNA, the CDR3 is TGCAGTGCTAGAGTTGCGGGAGAACGGGCTTCCTCTGGAAACACCATATATTTT.

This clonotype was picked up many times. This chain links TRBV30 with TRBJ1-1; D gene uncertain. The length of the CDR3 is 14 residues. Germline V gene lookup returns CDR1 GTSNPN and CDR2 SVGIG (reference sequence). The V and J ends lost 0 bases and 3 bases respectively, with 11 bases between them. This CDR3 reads CAWSVSGRYTEAFF. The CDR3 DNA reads TGTGCCTGGAGTGTATCGGGGAGATACACTGAAGCTTTCTTT.

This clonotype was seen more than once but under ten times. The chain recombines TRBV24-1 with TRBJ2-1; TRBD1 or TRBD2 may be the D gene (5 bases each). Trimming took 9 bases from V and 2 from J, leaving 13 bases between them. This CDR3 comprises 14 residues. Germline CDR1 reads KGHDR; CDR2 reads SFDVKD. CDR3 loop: CATDGGETYNEQFF. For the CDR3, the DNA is TGTGCCACCGATGGGGGAGAGACCTACAATGAGCAGTTCTTC.

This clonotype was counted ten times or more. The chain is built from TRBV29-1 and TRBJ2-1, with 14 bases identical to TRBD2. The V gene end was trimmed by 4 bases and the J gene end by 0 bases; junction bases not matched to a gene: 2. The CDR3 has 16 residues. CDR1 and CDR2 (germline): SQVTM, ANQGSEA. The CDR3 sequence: CSVVTSGRASYNEQFF. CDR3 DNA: TGCAGCGTTGTGACTAGCGGGAGGGCCTCCTACAATGAGCAGTTCTTC.

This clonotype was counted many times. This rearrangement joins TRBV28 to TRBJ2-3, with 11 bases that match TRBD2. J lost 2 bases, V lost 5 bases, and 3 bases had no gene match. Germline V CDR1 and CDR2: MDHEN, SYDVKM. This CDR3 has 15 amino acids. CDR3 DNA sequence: TGTGCCAGCAGTCAGGGACTAGCGGTCACAGATACGCAGTATTTT. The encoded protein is CASSQGLAVTDTQYF.

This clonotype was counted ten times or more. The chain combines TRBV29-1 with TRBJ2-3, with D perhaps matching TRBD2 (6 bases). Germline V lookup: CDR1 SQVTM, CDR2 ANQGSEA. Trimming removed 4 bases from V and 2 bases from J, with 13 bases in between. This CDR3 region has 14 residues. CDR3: CSVARRGDTDTQYF. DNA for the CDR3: TGCAGCGTTGCAAGGCGGGGAGACACAGATACGCAGTATTTT.

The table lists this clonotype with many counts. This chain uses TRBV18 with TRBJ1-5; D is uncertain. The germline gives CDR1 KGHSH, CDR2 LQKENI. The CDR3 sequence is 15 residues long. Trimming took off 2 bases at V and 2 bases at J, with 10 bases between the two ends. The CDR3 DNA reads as TGTGCCAGCTCACCAACCGGGATGGGCAATCAGCCCCAGCATTTT. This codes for CASSPTGMGNQPQHF.

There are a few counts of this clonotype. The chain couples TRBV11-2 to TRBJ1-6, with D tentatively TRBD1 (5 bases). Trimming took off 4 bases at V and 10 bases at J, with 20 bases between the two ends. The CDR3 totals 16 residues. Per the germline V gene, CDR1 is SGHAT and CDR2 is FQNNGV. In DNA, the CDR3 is TGTGCCAGCAGCTACCGGGACCCAATGGACAACTCACCCCTCCACTTT. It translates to CASSYRDPMDNSPLHF.

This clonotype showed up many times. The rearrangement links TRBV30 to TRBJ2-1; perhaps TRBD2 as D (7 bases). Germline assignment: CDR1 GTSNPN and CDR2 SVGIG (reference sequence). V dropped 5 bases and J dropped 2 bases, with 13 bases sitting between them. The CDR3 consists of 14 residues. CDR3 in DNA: TGTGCCTGGGGGAGGGGGAGGACCTACAATGAGCAGTTCTTC. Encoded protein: CAWGRGRTYNEQFF.

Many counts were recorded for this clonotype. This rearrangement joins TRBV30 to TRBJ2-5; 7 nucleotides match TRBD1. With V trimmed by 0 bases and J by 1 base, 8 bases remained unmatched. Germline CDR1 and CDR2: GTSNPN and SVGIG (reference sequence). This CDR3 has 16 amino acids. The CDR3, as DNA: TGTGCCTGGAGTGTACGGGCAGGGGGATTCCAAGAGACCCAGTACTTC. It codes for CAWSVRAGGFQETQYF.